The text below deals with one TCR beta chain. Constant-region reverse primers amplified full-length variable regions, followed by semi-nested Nested Universal Primer A PCR. In TCRdb, the 5' RACE reads were re-called with MiXCR into one record per CDR3 protein. Among just under 65,000 distinct CDR3 sequences listed, roughly 23% were seen once. This CDR3 contains 13 residues. Germline-derived CDR1 and CDR2 are MNHNS and SASEGT. V trimming: 5 bases; J trimming: 5 bases; junction bases outside the gene matches: 5. The V gene is TRBV6-1, the J gene TRBJ1-1; 7 positions agree with TRBD1. The source is a female donor with breast cancer. The specimen sequenced was memory CD4+ T cells sorted from a lymph node. Regarding subset: memory CD4+ T cells, CD4+CD45RO+CD25-. In nucleotides, the CDR3 is TGTGCCAGCAGTCACGGACAGGTGACTGAAGCTTTCTTT. Residues: CASSHGQVTEAFF.